This TCR beta chain was profiled in a study of OX40 agonist ivuxolimab in advanced cancers. Study-wide findings and caveats: In general, CD8+ T cells held more expanded clones than CD4+ did, on average. CD4+ and CD8+ blood T cells expanded clonally by week 6 at 0.1 to 3.0 mg/kg.

This clone occurred a few times. As yet, its antigen is unknown. Blood sampling took place at baseline, cycle 4 day 1, and cycle 7 day 1. The method was immunoSEQ multiplex PCR; TCRdb's version includes in-frame clones alone and lacks a portion of them. The table has some 58,000 clones, around nine tenths seen once. CDR3 length equals 15 residues. The germline V and J ends were trimmed by 4 bases and 0 bases, with 12 bases remaining between them. Looked up from germline, CDR1 is SGHRS and CDR2 is YFSETQ. J is TRBJ2-3 and V is TRBV5-1; D is possibly TRBD1 or TRBD2 (5 bases each). This receptor was obtained from an adult with an advanced solid tumor such as melanoma, head and neck, liver or kidney cancer. The sample consisted of CD4+ or CD8+ T cells sorted from blood, taken in a trial of the OX40 agonist ivuxolimab. CDR3 sequence reads: CASSEGTRSTDTQYF. CDR3 DNA: TGCGCCAGCAGCGAGGGGACCCGTAGCACAGATACGCAGTATTTT.